Listed here are 3 T cell receptor beta chains from one sample, sequenced in a study of blood T cell repertoires in COVID-19. Sequenced by immunoSEQ multiplex PCR; TCRdb stores in-frame clones only, minus some. In the table there are more than 45,000 clones, just under 90% of which are singletons. Sequencing used peripheral blood. The receptors shown here come from a woman aged 60-70 years with COVID-19, enrolled during active disease.

The V call is TRBV2, the J call TRBJ2-1, with D unclear. Trimming removed 5 bases at V and 0 bases at J, with 5 bases between. Germline assignment: CDR1 SNHLY and CDR2 FYNNEI. The CDR3 spans 13 residues. The CDR3 reads CASSPSSYNEQFF. The DNA of the CDR3 is TGTGCCAGCAGTCCTAGCTCCTACAATGAGCAGTTCTTC. Supplemented by reference TRBV2 and TRBJ2-1, the full variable domain reads EPEVTQTPSHQVTQMGQEVILRCVPISNHLYFYWYRQILGQKVEFLVSFYNNEISEKSEIFDDQFSVERPDGSNFTLKIRSTKLEDSAMYFCASSPSSYNEQFFGPGTRLTVL.

The chain recombines TRBV2 with TRBJ2-3, with unresolved D. V lost 3 bases, J lost 0 bases, and 16 bases lay in between. This CDR3 has 17 amino acids. The germline CDR1 and CDR2 sequences are SNHLY and FYNNEI. Here the CDR3 reads CASSDFGGITSTDTQYF. CDR3 nucleotides: TGTGCCAGCAGTGATTTTGGCGGAATTACTAGCACAGATACGCAGTATTTT.

The rearrangement links TRBV6-5 to TRBJ2-7; D perhaps matches TRBD1 (6 bases). The V and J ends lost 6 bases and 0 bases respectively, with 15 bases between them. The length of the CDR3 is 15 residues. Germline V gives CDR1 MNHEY, CDR2 SVGAGI. CDR3 DNA sequence: TGTGCCAGCAGACGGACCGGGACACACTCCTACGAGCAGTACTTC. Encoded protein: CASRRTGTHSYEQYF.